Given below is one T cell receptor beta chain in context. Antigen: not known. Terminally differentiated effector memory CD45RA+ cells were left out of the naive CD8 fraction, which was CD45RO-negative and positively selected for CCR7. The data derive from a study of shared clonotypes between healthy human individuals. On the study more broadly: There were three CD4 naive, three CD4 memory, two CD8 naive and one CD8 memory plates per donor. Study-level findings and limits: Generally, estimated richness proved larger in naive subsets than it did in memory subsets.

Profiling relied on immunoSEQ multiplex PCR, and the TCRdb table lists in-frame clones only, not all of them. The profile shows around 2,000,000 clones, just over 90% of them singletons. The sequence was collected from a man aged 18 to 29 in good health. Some clones in this sample may be carry-over from other donors' samples. Sequenced input: naive CD8+ T cells from PBMCs.

The CDR3 spells CASNGDINTEAFF. The CDR3 nucleotides read TGTGCCAGTAATGGGGACATCAACACTGAAGCTTTCTTT. The chain links TRBV19 to TRBJ1-1; D is possibly TRBD1 (6 bases). CDR1 is LNHDA, CDR2 SQIVND, per germline (reference sequence). This CDR3 has 13 residues. V gave up 7 bases and J gave up 2 bases, with 11 bases separating them.